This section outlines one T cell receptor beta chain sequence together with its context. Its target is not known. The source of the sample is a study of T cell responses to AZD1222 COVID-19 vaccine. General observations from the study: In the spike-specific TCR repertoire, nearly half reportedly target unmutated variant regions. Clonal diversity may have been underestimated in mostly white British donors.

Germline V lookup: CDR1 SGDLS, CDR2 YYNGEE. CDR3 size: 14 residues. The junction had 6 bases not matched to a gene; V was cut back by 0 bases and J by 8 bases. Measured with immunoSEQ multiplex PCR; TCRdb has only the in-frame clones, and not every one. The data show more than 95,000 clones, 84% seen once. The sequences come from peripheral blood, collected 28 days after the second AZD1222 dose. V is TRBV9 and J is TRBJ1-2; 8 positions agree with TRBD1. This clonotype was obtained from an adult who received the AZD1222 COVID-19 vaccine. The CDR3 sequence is CASSVGPGGAGYTF. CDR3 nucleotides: TGTGCCAGCAGCGTAGGTCCAGGGGGCGCAGGCTACACCTTC.